This is a list of T cell receptor beta chains from one sample in a study of PD-L1 blockade in urothelial cancer. The assay was immunoSEQ multiplex PCR, and TCRdb's table has in-frame clones only and misses some. The table records about 110,000 clones, under 85% of them present only once. This material consisted of PBMCs, taken around atezolizumab (anti-PD-L1) treatment. The receptors were sampled from a man aged 45 to 65 with urothelial cancer. Each CDR3 is given with its conserved first and last residue. The order of the fields is D gene, clone size, V gene, J gene, CDR3 DNA, CDR3 protein. D genes are given only for firm matches. Rows give clone size only sometimes, using once, few, many, or a class for an expanded clone.

d_gene: .
abundance: .
v_gene: TRBV6-6
j_gene: TRBJ1-2
CDR3nt: TGTGCCAGCAGCAACCGGGACACAAGGAATGGCTACACCTTC
CDR3aa: CASSNRDTRNGYTF

d_gene: TRBD1
abundance: .
v_gene: TRBV2
j_gene: TRBJ1-1
CDR3nt: TGTGCCAGCAAGAGGACAGGGACAGGGGAGACTGAAGCTTTCTTT
CDR3aa: CASKRTGTGETEAFF

d_gene: TRBD1
abundance: .
v_gene: TRBV19
j_gene: TRBJ1-5
CDR3nt: TGTGCCAGTAGCAACAGGGGGAGCAATCAGCCCCAGCATTTT
CDR3aa: CASSNRGSNQPQHF

d_gene: TRBD1
abundance: .
v_gene: TRBV19
j_gene: TRBJ2-7
CDR3nt: TGTGCCAGTAGTATGAACAGGGGTACCTACGAGCAGTACTTC
CDR3aa: CASSMNRGTYEQYF

d_gene: .
abundance: .
v_gene: TRBV5-4
j_gene: TRBJ2-7
CDR3nt: TGTGCCAGCAGCCTGGAGAGGAGAGGCGAGCAGTACTTC
CDR3aa: CASSLERRGEQYF

d_gene: TRBD2
abundance: once
v_gene: TRBV6-6
j_gene: TRBJ2-7
CDR3nt: TGTGCCAGCAGTTTCGCCGGGAGGGCGGGGCAGTACTTC
CDR3aa: CASSFAGRAGQYF

d_gene: TRBD2
abundance: few
v_gene: TRBV16
j_gene: TRBJ2-2
CDR3nt: TGTGCCAGCAGCCAAGGGGGACTAGCGCTTGAGGAGCTGTTTTTT
CDR3aa: CASSQGGLALEELFF

d_gene: TRBD2
abundance: .
v_gene: TRBV7-2
j_gene: TRBJ2-1
CDR3nt: TGTGCCAGCAGCTTAGTAGGTTTAGCGGGAGGGCCGCTTCTGTTCTTC
CDR3aa: CASSLVGLAGGPLLFF

d_gene: TRBD1
abundance: .
v_gene: TRBV5-1
j_gene: TRBJ2-7
CDR3nt: TGCGCCAGCAGCTTGAACCCGGGACAGGGATACGAGCAGTACTTC
CDR3aa: CASSLNPGQGYEQYF

d_gene: TRBD1
abundance: .
v_gene: TRBV28
j_gene: TRBJ1-5
CDR3nt: TGTGCCAGCAGTCCGGGGACAGGGGTTTTCTATAGCAATCAGCCCCAGCATTTT
CDR3aa: CASSPGTGVFYSNQPQHF

d_gene: TRBD1
abundance: .
v_gene: TRBV6-6
j_gene: TRBJ1-5
CDR3nt: TGTGCCAGCAGTTTTGGACAGGGGGCAGGCAATCAGCCCCAGCATTTT
CDR3aa: CASSFGQGAGNQPQHF

d_gene: .
abundance: few
v_gene: TRBV18
j_gene: TRBJ2-2
CDR3nt: TGTGCCAGCTCACCGAGGACCGGGGAGCTGTTTTTT
CDR3aa: CASSPRTGELFF

d_gene: .
abundance: .
v_gene: TRBV7-8
j_gene: TRBJ2-1
CDR3nt: TGTGCCAGCAGCTTAGTTTCTCGCGGGGACTCCTACAATGAGCAGTTCTTC
CDR3aa: CASSLVSRGDSYNEQFF

d_gene: .
abundance: .
v_gene: TRBV9
j_gene: TRBJ2-5
CDR3nt: TGTGCCAGCAGCGTAGGGGCGCAGGGCCAGGCCGAGACCCAGTACTTC
CDR3aa: CASSVGAQGQAETQYF

d_gene: .
abundance: .
v_gene: TRBV6-1
j_gene: TRBJ2-7
CDR3nt: TGTGCCAGCAGTGAAGGTTTCTACTCCTACGAGCAGTACTTC
CDR3aa: CASSEGFYSYEQYF

d_gene: .
abundance: .
v_gene: TRBV30
j_gene: TRBJ1-2
CDR3nt: TGTGCCTGGAGTGTACGGCTTGGGGGGGGTGGTGGCTACACCTTC
CDR3aa: CAWSVRLGGGGGYTF

d_gene: TRBD1
abundance: .
v_gene: TRBV10-3
j_gene: TRBJ2-7
CDR3nt: TGTGCCATCAGGATGACAGGGGGGGCCTACGAGCAGTACTTC
CDR3aa: CAIRMTGGAYEQYF

d_gene: .
abundance: .
v_gene: TRBV25-1
j_gene: TRBJ2-1
CDR3nt: TGTGCCAGCAGGCGGGACTCCTACAATGAGCAGTTCTTC
CDR3aa: CASRRDSYNEQFF

d_gene: TRBD2
abundance: .
v_gene: TRBV9
j_gene: TRBJ2-2
CDR3nt: TGTGCCAGCTCGATGACGGGAGGGGTCGGGGAGCTGTTTTTT
CDR3aa: CASSMTGGVGELFF

d_gene: TRBD2
abundance: .
v_gene: TRBV13
j_gene: TRBJ2-3
CDR3nt: TGTGCCAGCAGCACCGAGGACACGGTACCGGGACTAGCGGACTTAGGGCGCACAGATACGCAGTATTTT
CDR3aa: CASSTEDTVPGLADLGRTDTQYF

d_gene: .
abundance: .
v_gene: TRBV14
j_gene: TRBJ2-1
CDR3nt: TGTGCCAGCAGCCAAGATATAGCGCGCAATGAGCAGTTCTTC
CDR3aa: CASSQDIARNEQFF

d_gene: TRBD1
abundance: .
v_gene: TRBV7-9
j_gene: TRBJ1-4
CDR3nt: TGTGCCAGCAGCCCAGGGACAGTGTCTAATGAAAAACTGTTTTTT
CDR3aa: CASSPGTVSNEKLFF

d_gene: .
abundance: .
v_gene: TRBV19
j_gene: TRBJ2-7
CDR3nt: TGTGCCAGTAGTAGGCAGGCTATTCTCTACGAGCAGTACTTC
CDR3aa: CASSRQAILYEQYF

d_gene: .
abundance: .
v_gene: TRBV30
j_gene: TRBJ1-5
CDR3nt: TGTGCCTGGAGTGTAGGTTCGGACAGCACCCGGCCCCAGCATTTT
CDR3aa: CAWSVGSDSTRPQHF

d_gene: .
abundance: .
v_gene: TRBV4-1
j_gene: TRBJ1-5
CDR3nt: TGCGCCAGCAGCCAAGAACGGCAGGGTATGCAGCCCCAGCATTTT
CDR3aa: CASSQERQGMQPQHF

d_gene: .
abundance: .
v_gene: TRBV13
j_gene: TRBJ2-2
CDR3nt: TGTGCCAGCAGCTTTGATTGGCAGGGCGTAACCGGGGAGCTGTTTTTT
CDR3aa: CASSFDWQGVTGELFF

d_gene: .
abundance: .
v_gene: TRBV30
j_gene: TRBJ1-2
CDR3nt: TGTGCCTGGAGCTGGGACATGGCCTATGGCTACACCTTC
CDR3aa: CAWSWDMAYGYTF

d_gene: .
abundance: .
v_gene: TRBV5-4
j_gene: TRBJ1-1
CDR3nt: TGTGCCAGCAGCTTGGGAGGGAGTCTGATGAACACTGAAGCTTTCTTT
CDR3aa: CASSLGGSLMNTEAFF

d_gene: .
abundance: .
v_gene: TRBV6-1
j_gene: TRBJ2-3
CDR3nt: TGTGCCAGCAGCCCCAGAGATACGCAGTATTTT
CDR3aa: CASSPRDTQYF

d_gene: .
abundance: .
v_gene: TRBV9
j_gene: TRBJ2-3
CDR3nt: TGTGCCAGCAGCGTTTATGGCGGGATCAGCACAGATACGCAGTATTTT
CDR3aa: CASSVYGGISTDTQYF

d_gene: TRBD2
abundance: .
v_gene: TRBV15
j_gene: TRBJ2-1
CDR3nt: TGTGCCACCAGCAGGCTAGCGGGAGGTTCGAGCTATGAGCAGTTCTTC
CDR3aa: CATSRLAGGSSYEQFF

d_gene: .
abundance: .
v_gene: TRBV21-1
j_gene: TRBJ1-6
CDR3nt: TGTGCCAGCAGCAAAGGGGGGGGGTGTTATTCACCCCTCCACTTT
CDR3aa: CASSKGGGCYSPLHF

d_gene: .
abundance: .
v_gene: TRBV7-8
j_gene: TRBJ2-7
CDR3nt: TGTGCCAGCAGCTTACTCAGGGAGGTGGACGAGCAGTACTTC
CDR3aa: CASSLLREVDEQYF

d_gene: TRBD2
abundance: once
v_gene: TRBV5-4
j_gene: TRBJ2-5
CDR3nt: TGTGCCAGCAGCTCCGCGGGGGGAGAAGAGACCCAGTACTTC
CDR3aa: CASSSAGGEETQYF

d_gene: .
abundance: .
v_gene: TRBV9
j_gene: TRBJ1-6
CDR3nt: TGTGCCAGCAGCGTAAGGGGGAGCTCCTATAATTCACCCCTCCACTTT
CDR3aa: CASSVRGSSYNSPLHF

d_gene: TRBD1
abundance: .
v_gene: TRBV30
j_gene: TRBJ1-5
CDR3nt: TGTGCCTGGAGTGCGGGACAGGGGAATCAGCCCCAGCATTTT
CDR3aa: CAWSAGQGNQPQHF

d_gene: .
abundance: .
v_gene: TRBV7-3
j_gene: TRBJ1-1
CDR3nt: TGTGCCAGCAGCCTGGTCAGTCTGAACACTGAAGCTTTCTTT
CDR3aa: CASSLVSLNTEAFF

d_gene: TRBD1
abundance: few
v_gene: TRBV5-1
j_gene: TRBJ2-3
CDR3nt: TGCGCCAGCAGCTTGGGCAGACAGGGTCTGGATACGCAGTATTTT
CDR3aa: CASSLGRQGLDTQYF

d_gene: .
abundance: .
v_gene: TRBV5-1
j_gene: TRBJ1-6
CDR3nt: TGCGCCAGCAGCTTGGGGGCAGGGTATAATTCACCCCTCCACTTT
CDR3aa: CASSLGAGYNSPLHF

d_gene: .
abundance: .
v_gene: TRBV25-1
j_gene: TRBJ1-1
CDR3nt: TGTGCCACCGTCGATGGGGGGAGGACTGAAGCTTTCTTT
CDR3aa: CATVDGGRTEAFF

d_gene: TRBD2
abundance: .
v_gene: TRBV9
j_gene: TRBJ2-3
CDR3nt: TGTGCCAGCAGCCCCAATAGCGGGTCTAGCACAGATACGCAGTATTTT
CDR3aa: CASSPNSGSSTDTQYF

d_gene: TRBD1
abundance: few
v_gene: TRBV25-1
j_gene: TRBJ1-2
CDR3nt: TGTGCCAGCAGTGAATTGGCCGGGACAGATACCTATGGCTACACCTTC
CDR3aa: CASSELAGTDTYGYTF

d_gene: .
abundance: .
v_gene: TRBV9
j_gene: TRBJ2-1
CDR3nt: TGTGCCAGCAGCGTAGGAATGCGGGAAGGGTCTCTCGAGCAGTTCTTC
CDR3aa: CASSVGMREGSLEQFF

d_gene: TRBD1
abundance: .
v_gene: TRBV30
j_gene: TRBJ1-2
CDR3nt: TGTGCCTGGGATGACAGGGTCGGACCTTACTTC
CDR3aa: CAWDDRVGPYF